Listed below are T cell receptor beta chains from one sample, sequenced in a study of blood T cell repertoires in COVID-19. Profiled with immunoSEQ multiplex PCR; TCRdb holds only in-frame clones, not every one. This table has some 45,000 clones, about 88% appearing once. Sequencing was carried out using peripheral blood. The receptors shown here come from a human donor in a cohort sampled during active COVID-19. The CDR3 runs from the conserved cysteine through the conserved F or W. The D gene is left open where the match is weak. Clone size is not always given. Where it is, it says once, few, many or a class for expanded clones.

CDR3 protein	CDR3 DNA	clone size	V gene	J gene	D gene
CASSSTGPITYNEQFF	TGTGCCAGCAGTTCCACAGGACCGATCACCTACAATGAGCAGTTCTTC	.	TRBV6-5	TRBJ2-1	.
CASSALASETQYF	TGTGCCAGCAGTGCCCTAGCGAGCGAGACCCAGTACTTC	.	TRBV27	TRBJ2-5	.
CASSWGMEGFEQFF	TGTGCCAGCAGCTGGGGGATGGAGGGCTTTGAGCAGTTCTTC	.	TRBV5-4	TRBJ2-1	.
CASSQRGDWGYGYTF	TGTGCCAGCAGCCAACGAGGGGACTGGGGCTATGGCTACACCTTC	.	TRBV7-2	TRBJ1-2	.
CASSPTGVGYTF	TGTGCCAGCAGCCCTACCGGGGTTGGCTACACCTTC	.	TRBV7-9	TRBJ1-2	.
CASSPGQLAKLFF	TGTGCCAGCAGCCCGGGACAGCTTGCGAAACTGTTTTTT	.	TRBV9	TRBJ1-4	TRBD1
CASSSSGLPYGWELFF	TGTGCCAGCAGTTCCTCCGGACTCCCGTATGGCTGGGAGCTGTTTTTT	.	TRBV6-2/TRBV6-3	TRBJ2-2	.
CASSLFFGTDLTEPDYGYTF	TGCGCCAGCAGCTTGTTTTTTGGGACAGACCTAACCGAACCCGACTATGGCTACACCTTC	.	TRBV5-1	TRBJ1-2	TRBD1
CATSGVGTPTPMTVTEAFF	TGTGCCACCAGTGGGGTCGGGACACCTACACCCATGACCGTCACTGAAGCTTTCTTT	.	TRBV24-1	TRBJ1-1	.
CASGGVEGAGTEAFF	TGTGCCAGCGGGGGGGTTGAGGGCGCGGGCACTGAAGCTTTCTTT	.	TRBV9	TRBJ1-1	.
CASSGTGGTTANQPQHF	TGTGCCAGCAGTGGTACGGGGGGGACAACTGCCAATCAGCCCCAGCATTTT	.	TRBV25-1	TRBJ1-5	.
CASSPPNRPPYEQYF	TGTGCCAGCAGTCCCCCAAACAGGCCACCCTACGAGCAGTACTTC	.	TRBV9	TRBJ2-7	.
CATGNYGYTF	TGTGCCACCGGGAACTATGGCTACACCTTC	.	TRBV7-9	TRBJ1-2	.
CASSLNHGTVNTGELFF	TGTGCCAGCAGCTTGAATCATGGGACAGTGAACACCGGGGAGCTGTTTTTT	.	TRBV5-6	TRBJ2-2	TRBD1
CASSGGNEQFF	TGTGCCAGCTCGGGAGGGAATGAGCAGTTCTTC	.	TRBV6-5	TRBJ2-1	TRBD2
CASSLATGTGSFSGANVLTF	TGTGCCAGCAGCTTAGCTACGGGGACAGGGAGTTTCTCTGGGGCCAACGTCCTGACTTTC	.	TRBV7-2	TRBJ2-6	TRBD1
CASRPLEVRKNIQYF	TGTGCCAGCAGGCCACTGGAGGTCCGAAAAAACATTCAGTACTTC	.	TRBV27	TRBJ2-4	.
CASQGRTGGNTEAFF	TGTGCCAGCCAGGGACGGACAGGGGGGAACACTGAAGCTTTCTTT	few	TRBV19	TRBJ1-1	TRBD1
CASSSRTGGFVNTEAFF	TGTGCCAGTAGTAGCCGGACAGGGGGTTTTGTGAACACTGAAGCTTTCTTT	.	TRBV19	TRBJ1-1	TRBD1
CASSRPPRGRNYNEQFF	TGTGCCAGCAGCCGCCCCCCCAGGGGCCGAAACTACAATGAGCAGTTCTTC	.	TRBV7-2	TRBJ2-1	.
CASKYQGGGEYGYTF	TGTGCCAGCAAATACCAAGGGGGGGGCGAGTATGGCTACACCTTC	.	TRBV6-5	TRBJ1-2	.
CASSLDSRGSPLHF	TGTGCCAGCAGCTTGGACAGCAGGGGATCACCCCTCCACTTT	.	TRBV5-4	TRBJ1-6	.
CASSPRDRVYGYTF	TGCGCCAGCAGCCCCAGGGACAGGGTCTATGGCTACACCTTC	.	TRBV4-3	TRBJ1-2	TRBD1
CASSIAELNTEAFF	TGTGCCAGTAGTATAGCGGAGCTGAACACTGAAGCTTTCTTT	.	TRBV19	TRBJ1-1	.
CASSFGGSLYNSPLHF	TGTGCCAGCAGTTTTGGAGGGAGCCTCTATAATTCACCCCTCCACTTT	.	TRBV6-2/TRBV6-3	TRBJ1-6	.
CASSLRGQGSYEQYF	TGTGCCAGCAGCTTGAGAGGCCAGGGATCCTACGAGCAGTACTTC	.	TRBV5-5	TRBJ2-7	.
CASSVGTGFYGYTF	TGTGCCAGCAGCGTAGGGACAGGGTTTTATGGCTACACCTTC	.	TRBV9	TRBJ1-2	TRBD1
CASSVGGGNQPQHF	TGTGCCAGCAGCGTAGGCGGGGGTAATCAGCCCCAGCATTTT	.	TRBV13	TRBJ1-5	.
CASSRDSQSEQFF	TGTGCCAGCTCCCGGGACTCCCAGAGTGAGCAGTTCTTC	.	TRBV18	TRBJ2-1	.
CASAAANNYGYTF	TGTGCCAGCGCCGCCGCGAATAACTATGGCTACACCTTC	.	TRBV12-3/TRBV12-4	TRBJ1-2	.
CASSESTSSAKTQYF	TGCGCCAGCAGTGAGTCGACGTCTAGCGCGAAGACCCAGTACTTC	.	TRBV10-2	TRBJ2-5	.
CASTSPMVPGYGYTF	TGCGCCAGCACCTCTCCCATGGTCCCCGGCTATGGCTACACCTTC	.	TRBV10-2	TRBJ1-2	.
CASSSHTGPDRGGGYTF	TGTGCCAGCAGCTCCCACACAGGGCCGGACAGGGGTGGCGGCTACACCTTC	.	TRBV7-9	TRBJ1-2	TRBD1
CASAFDSNQPQHF	TGTGCCAGTGCGTTCGATAGCAATCAGCCCCAGCATTTT	.	TRBV6-5	TRBJ1-5	.
CASSFPGTPNEQYF	TGTGCCAGCTCATTTCCCGGGACTCCCAACGAGCAGTACTTC	few	TRBV3-1/TRBV3-2	TRBJ2-7	.
CSVEVRQGIGGYTF	TGCAGCGTTGAGGTCAGACAGGGGATAGGCGGCTACACCTTC	.	TRBV29-1	TRBJ1-2	TRBD1
CASSNTGRFYEQYF	TGTGCCAGCAGCAATACAGGGAGATTCTACGAGCAGTACTTC	once	TRBV7-2	TRBJ2-7	.
CASKTASGNTIYF	TGTGCCAGTAAGACTGCCTCTGGAAACACCATATATTTT	once	TRBV19	TRBJ1-3	.
CASSPGGYEQYF	TGCGCCAGCAGCCCAGGGGGGTACGAGCAGTACTTC	.	TRBV5-1	TRBJ2-7	.
CASSLPGAGAFF	TGTGCCAGCAGTCTCCCAGGGGCAGGAGCTTTCTTT	.	TRBV7-2	TRBJ1-1	.
CASRSSGSDYGYTF	TGTGCCAGCAGATCCTCGGGGTCGGACTATGGCTACACCTTC	.	TRBV6-5	TRBJ1-2	.
CASSYEGGYTF	TGTGCCAGCAGTTATGAGGGTGGCTACACCTTC	.	TRBV6-6	TRBJ1-2	.
CASSRGQFENTIYF	TGTGCCAGCAGCCGTGGACAGTTTGAAAACACCATATATTTT	.	TRBV5-5	TRBJ1-3	.
CAISETGTGGHGYTF	TGTGCCATCAGTGAGACCGGGACAGGGGGGCATGGCTACACCTTC	once	TRBV10-3	TRBJ1-2	TRBD1
CASSLDSRNTIYF	TGCGCCAGCAGCTTGGACAGCAGAAACACCATATATTTT	.	TRBV5-1	TRBJ1-3	.
CASSLVDSQPQHF	TGTGCCAGCAGCTTAGTAGACAGCCAGCCCCAGCATTTT	.	TRBV7-8	TRBJ1-5	.
CASSLRSGGVDEQFF	TGTGCCAGCAGCTTGAGGAGCGGGGGGGTCGATGAGCAGTTCTTC	.	TRBV5-8	TRBJ2-1	TRBD2
CASSVGVPTLSGYTF	TGTGCCAGCAGCGTAGGCGTTCCCACGCTGAGCGGCTACACCTTC	.	TRBV9	TRBJ1-2	.
CASSSGTGRRTEAFF	TGTGCCAGCAGCTCAGGGACAGGTCGGAGGACTGAAGCTTTCTTT	.	TRBV5-4	TRBJ1-1	TRBD1
CASSFGGGAGETQYF	TGCGCCAGCAGCTTCGGCGGGGGGGCCGGGGAGACCCAGTACTTC	.	TRBV5-1	TRBJ2-5	TRBD2
CAHRDRGETQYF	TGTGCCCACCGGGACAGGGGAGAGACCCAGTACTTC	.	TRBV2	TRBJ2-5	TRBD1
CASSQDRGTGELFF	TGTGCCAGCAGCCAAGATCGAGGCACCGGGGAGCTGTTTTTT	few	TRBV4-2	TRBJ2-2	.
CAISGGRDTDQPQHF	TGTGCCATCAGTGGGGGCCGGGACACGGATCAGCCCCAGCATTTT	.	TRBV10-3	TRBJ1-5	.
CASSRRGIPTDTQYF	TGTGCCAGCAGCCGGCGGGGGATACCAACAGATACGCAGTATTTT	.	TRBV9	TRBJ2-3	TRBD2
CASSNEGVGQPQHF	TGTGCCAGCAGCAACGAGGGGGTTGGTCAGCCCCAGCATTTT	few	TRBV6-2/TRBV6-3	TRBJ1-5	.